These T cell receptor beta chains were read from a single sample in a study of PD-L1 blockade in urothelial cancer. TCRdb's table, derived via immunoSEQ multiplex PCR, lists solely in-frame clones and lacks some. The profile shows 70,000 or so clones, roughly 90% of them singletons. Source: PBMCs, taken around atezolizumab (anti-PD-L1) treatment. Source of these receptors: a man in his 70s with urothelial cancer. CDR3s include the opening cysteine and the closing phenylalanine or tryptophan. A D gene is named only where the DNA matches it firmly.

v_gene	j_gene	d_gene	CDR3aa	CDR3nt
TRBV6-5	TRBJ2-6	TRBD1	CASSSGTGRGANVLTF	TGTGCCAGCAGTTCCGGGACAGGGCGGGGGGCCAACGTCCTGACTTTC
TRBV5-1	TRBJ1-1	NA	CASSLGGGEGTEAFF	TGCGCCAGCAGCTTGGGCGGGGGTGAAGGCACTGAAGCTTTCTTT
TRBV27	TRBJ2-5	TRBD2	CASSLSASGGQETQYF	TGTGCCAGCAGTTTATCTGCTAGCGGGGGCCAAGAGACCCAGTACTTC
TRBV11-2	TRBJ2-1	NA	CASSPNPGQGEQFF	TGTGCCAGCAGCCCGAATCCGGGTCAGGGTGAGCAGTTCTTC
TRBV19	TRBJ2-1	TRBD2	CASSTSGRPQNNEQFF	TGTGCCAGTTCGACTAGCGGGAGGCCCCAGAACAATGAGCAGTTCTTC
TRBV28	TRBJ1-2	NA	CASSSFIPGLSYGYTF	TGTGCCAGCAGCAGTTTCATACCGGGTCTGTCATATGGCTACACCTTC
TRBV6-1	TRBJ1-1	TRBD1	CASSESRGTEAFF	TGTGCCAGCAGTGAAAGCAGGGGGACTGAAGCTTTCTTT
TRBV5-1	TRBJ2-1	TRBD1	CASSAAGQDLNEQFF	TGCGCCAGCAGCGCCGCGGGACAGGATCTTAATGAGCAGTTCTTC
TRBV25-1	TRBJ2-1	TRBD1	CASSDPGTGDYNEQFF	TGTGCCAGCAGTGATCCCGGGACAGGGGACTACAATGAGCAGTTCTTC
TRBV28	TRBJ2-7	TRBD1	CASSFWAGGRLGEQYF	TGTGCCAGCAGTTTCTGGGCAGGGGGCCGTTTAGGCGAGCAGTACTTC